A single sample is the source of the 21 T cell receptor beta chains below, sequenced in a study of blood T cell repertoires in COVID-19. TCRdb's table, derived via immunoSEQ multiplex PCR, lists solely in-frame clones and lacks some. The sample records about 190,000 clones, roughly 82% being singletons. The sample consisted of peripheral blood. The source of these receptors is a woman aged 30 to 39 with acute or convalescent COVID-19.

The V and J genes are TRBV11-2 and TRBJ2-1, with D perhaps TRBD1 (5 bases). The CDR3 totals 12 residues. Germline-derived CDR1 and CDR2 are SGHAT and FQNNGV. The ends were cut back, 0 bases at V and 10 bases at J, with 7 bases in the middle. For the CDR3, the DNA is TGTGCCAGCAGCTTAGATCGACAGGAGCAGTTCTTC. Encoded protein: CASSLDRQEQFF.

V usage is TRBV6-5 and J usage is TRBJ1-3, with a weak D call TRBD1 (6 bases). The germline V and J ends were trimmed by 6 bases and 4 bases, with 13 bases remaining between them. This CDR3 comprises 14 residues. CDR1 MNHEY and CDR2 SVGAGI come from the germline V gene. The CDR3 protein is CASSSGARGNTIYF. DNA for the CDR3: TGTGCCAGCAGCTCAGGGGCGCGGGGAAACACCATATATTTT.

The chain is built from TRBV19 and TRBJ1-5, with 8 bases fitting TRBD1. After removal of 9 bases from V and 5 bases from J, the junction contained 18 bases not matched to a gene. The CDR3 runs to 17 residues. Germline assignment: CDR1 LNHDA and CDR2 SQIVND (reference sequence). CDR3 DNA: TGTGCCAGCACCTCTCCGGGACAGGTGGGTAGAGATCAGCCCCAGCATTTT. This codes for CASTSPGQVGRDQPQHF.

The V gene is TRBV11-2, the J gene TRBJ2-2; D perhaps matches TRBD2 (5 bases). This CDR3 has 13 amino acids. Between the trimmed V and J ends, which lost 11 bases and 5 bases, there was a span of 15 bases. Per germline, CDR1 SGHAT and CDR2 FQNNGV. CDR3 DNA: TGTGCCGGGTATACTAGTCTTACCGGGGAGCTGTTTTTT. It encodes CAGYTSLTGELFF.

The gene calls are TRBV5-1 and TRBJ2-5, with a tentative D call TRBD2 (6 bases). This CDR3 spans 16 amino acids. The V end was cut by 0 bases, the J end by 5 bases, with 17 bases between. The V gene's germline CDR1 is SGHRS and CDR2 YFSETQ. The CDR3 nucleotides are TGCGCCAGCAGCTTGGCGCGGGAAGCGTTACGGGAGACCCAGTACTTC. Translated, it gives CASSLAREALRETQYF.

The chain uses TRBV4-1 and TRBJ2-3, with TRBD1 as a possible D gene (7 bases). Germline V gives CDR1 MGHRA, CDR2 YSYEKL. The CDR3 extends over 18 amino acids. Trimming cost V 3 bases and J 0 bases, with 19 bases left between them. CDR3 nucleotide sequence: TGCGCCAGCAGCCATTATATCGGAGGGGGCCTTAGCACAGATACGCAGTATTTT. It codes for CASSHYIGGGLSTDTQYF.

The rearrangement links TRBV3-1 (or the pseudogene TRBV3-2) to TRBJ1-2; no definite D call. Looked up from germline, CDR1 is LGHDT and CDR2 is YNNKEL (reference sequence). CDR3 length equals 14 residues. V lost 0 bases and J 3 bases, leaving 8 bases between the germline ends. The DNA for the CDR3 is TGTGCCAGCAGCCAAGATTCAGGCTACTATGGCTACACCTTC. Encoded protein: CASSQDSGYYGYTF.

This clone has only a few counts. The chain carries TRBV30 and TRBJ1-4; D unclear. CDR1 and CDR2 from the germline V gene are GTSNPN and SVGIG (reference sequence). The CDR3 is 14 amino acids. Trimming stripped 3 bases from V and 6 bases from J, with 14 bases between. CDR3 loop: CAWSPRRKDEKLFF. The CDR3 coding sequence is TGTGCCTGGAGCCCGAGGAGGAAGGATGAAAAACTGTTTTTT.

This chain connects TRBV23-1 to TRBJ1-4; D is uncertain. TRBV23-1 is filed as an ORF, its function uncertain. V lost 0 bases and J 2 bases, leaving 10 bases between the germline ends. This CDR3 is 16 amino acids long. CDR3 sequence (DNA): TGCGCCAGCAGTCAATCGTGGAGGCGGACTAATGAAAAACTGTTTTTT. Protein: CASSQSWRRTNEKLFF.

The gene calls are TRBV27 and TRBJ1-4; the match to TRBD1 covers 7 bases. V lost 4 bases and J lost 7; bases outside the gene matches: 9. The germline V gene encodes CDR1 MNHEY and CDR2 SMNVEV (reference sequence). There are 15 residues in the CDR3. The chain's CDR3 is CASSSRQGGREKLFF. For the CDR3, the DNA is TGTGCCAGCAGTTCCAGACAGGGAGGACGTGAAAAACTGTTTTTT.

This clone appeared once. This sequence joins TRBV6-2 or TRBV6-3 and TRBJ2-5; D may be TRBD1 (6 bases). The CDR3 consists of 14 residues. From germline, CDR1 is MNHEY and CDR2 SVGEGT. The V end lost 5 bases, the J end lost 4 bases, and 14 bases lay between the germline ends. The CDR3 DNA sequence: TGTGCCAGCAGTATACAGGGTATGGGAGAGACCCAGTACTTC. Amino acid sequence: CASSIQGMGETQYF.

This chain connects TRBV11-2 to TRBJ1-1; D not resolved. This CDR3 spans 14 amino acids. Germline V CDR1 and CDR2: SGHAT, FQNNGV. The V and J ends lost 1 base and 5 bases respectively, with 11 bases between them. CDR3 nucleotide sequence: TGTGCCAGCAGCTTAGCCCGGGCGGGGACTGAAGCTTTCTTT. This codes for CASSLARAGTEAFF.

The rearrangement joins TRBV19 to TRBJ2-4, with 9 bases aligning to TRBD1. The CDR3 length is 13 residues. V dropped 10 bases and J dropped 7; count of bases not matched to a gene: 8. The V gene's germline CDR1 is LNHDA and CDR2 SQIVND (reference sequence). Here the CDR3 DNA reads TGTGCCACCACCAGGACAGGGGTCAACATTCAGTACTTC. It encodes CATTRTGVNIQYF.

V is TRBV10-3 and J is TRBJ2-5; no reliable D call. The V gene's germline CDR1 is ENHRY and CDR2 SYGVKD. The germline V and J ends were trimmed by 2 bases and 5 bases, with 3 bases remaining between them. This CDR3 has 11 residues. The CDR3 reads CAISERETQYF. As DNA, the CDR3 is TGTGCCATCAGTGAGCGGGAGACCCAGTACTTC.

V usage is TRBV7-9 and J usage is TRBJ1-1; D remains unclear. Germline values: CDR1 SEHNR, CDR2 FQNEAQ (reference sequence). Deletions cut 1 base from V and 8 bases from J, with 8 bases between. CDR3 length: 12 amino acids. CDR3 bases: TGTGCCAGCAGCTTAGATCTGCAGGAAGCTTTCTTT. The encoded protein is CASSLDLQEAFF. Drawing the rest from reference TRBV7-9 and TRBJ1-1, the complete variable domain is DTGVSQNPRHKITKRGQNVTFRCDPISEHNRLYWYRQTLGQGPEFLTYFQNEAQLEKSRLLSDRFSAERPKGSFSTLEIQRTEQGDSAMYLCASSLDLQEAFFGQGTRLTVV.

This clone was picked up a small number of times. The CDR3 nucleotides are TGTGCCAGTAGTTCACTTGGAAACACCATATATTTT. Protein: CASSSLGNTIYF. The chain links TRBV19 to TRBJ1-3; D gene unclear. Germline lookup yields CDR1 LNHDA and CDR2 SQIVND (reference sequence). The germline V and J ends were trimmed by 5 bases and 3 bases, with 5 bases remaining between them. The CDR3 length is 12 residues.

The chain carries TRBV30 and TRBJ1-5; possibly TRBD1 for D (5 bases). Trimming pared 2 bases from V and 6 bases from J, leaving 11 bases between. The CDR3 totals 13 residues. The germline V gene encodes CDR1 GTSNPN and CDR2 SVGIG (reference sequence). CDR3 amino acids: CAWSQAGGQPQHF. DNA of the CDR3: TGTGCCTGGAGTCAGGCGGGGGGTCAGCCCCAGCATTTT.

The CDR3 nucleotides are TGTGCCAGCAGTCTCACCGGGACAGGGGTATTCGGGGAGCTGTTTTTT. Translation: CASSLTGTGVFGELFF. This chain connects TRBV6-2 or TRBV6-3 to TRBJ2-2; TRBD1 agrees at 10 bases. The CDR3 has 16 amino acids. CDR1 and CDR2 (germline): MNHEY, SVGEGT. J was trimmed by 7 bases and V by 5 bases; bases with no gene match: 10.

The chain carries TRBV28 and TRBJ1-4; D gene unclear. V was trimmed by 6 bases and J by 12 bases, leaving 17 bases between them. The CDR3 contains 13 residues. Germline loops: CDR1 MDHEN, CDR2 SYDVKM. The CDR3: CASRPGIRAELFF. The CDR3 nucleotides read TGTGCCAGCAGGCCGGGGATCCGGGCCGAACTGTTTTTT.

The rearrangement joins TRBV30 to TRBJ2-1, with 8 bases fitting TRBD1. Germline assignment: CDR1 GTSNPN and CDR2 SVGIG (reference sequence). Unmatched junction bases numbered 5, after V lost 4 bases and J lost 3 bases. The CDR3 has 14 residues. The CDR3 region has the DNA TGTGCCTGGACTCAGGGGGCTGGCTACAATGAGCAGTTCTTC. Protein product: CAWTQGAGYNEQFF. Combining the CDR3 with reference TRBV30 and TRBJ2-1 gives the whole variable domain SQTIHQWPATLVQPVGSPLSLECTVEGTSNPNLYWYRQAAGRGLQLLFYSVGIGQISSEVPQNLSASRPQDRQFILSSKKLLLSDSGFYLCAWTQGAGYNEQFFGPGTRLTVL.

The rearrangement links TRBV28 to TRBJ1-2; TRBD1 is a possible D gene (5 bases). Trimming shortened V by 5 bases and J by 4 bases, and 14 bases separated the two germline ends. The CDR3 has 14 amino acids. Looked up from germline, CDR1 is MDHEN and CDR2 is SYDVKM. The chain's CDR3 is CASSLLRAGYGYTF. CDR3 sequence (DNA): TGTGCCAGCAGTCTACTCAGGGCTGGCTATGGCTACACCTTC.